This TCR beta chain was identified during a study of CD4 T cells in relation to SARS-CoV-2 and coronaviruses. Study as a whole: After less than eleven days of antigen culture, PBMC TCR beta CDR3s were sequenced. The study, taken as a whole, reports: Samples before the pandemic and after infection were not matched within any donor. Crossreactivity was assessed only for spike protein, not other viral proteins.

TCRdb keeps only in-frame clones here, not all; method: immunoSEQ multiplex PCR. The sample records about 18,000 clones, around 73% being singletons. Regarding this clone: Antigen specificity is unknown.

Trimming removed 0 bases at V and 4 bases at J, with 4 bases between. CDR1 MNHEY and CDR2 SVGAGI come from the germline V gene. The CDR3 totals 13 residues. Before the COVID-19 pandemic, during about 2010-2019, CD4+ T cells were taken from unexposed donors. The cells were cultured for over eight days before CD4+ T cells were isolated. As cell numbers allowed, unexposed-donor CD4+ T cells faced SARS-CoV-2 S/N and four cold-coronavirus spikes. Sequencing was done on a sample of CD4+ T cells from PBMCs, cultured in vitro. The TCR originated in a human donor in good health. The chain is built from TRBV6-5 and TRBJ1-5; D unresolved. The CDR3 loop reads CASSYSLNQPQHF. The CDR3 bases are TGTGCCAGCAGTTACTCGCTGAATCAGCCCCAGCATTTT.